These 26 T cell receptor beta chains were sequenced from one sample in a study of cytomegalovirus exposure and HLA in healthy donors. Produced via immunoSEQ multiplex PCR; TCRdb's table is partial and in-frame only. The sample yields over 100,000 clones, 85% to 90% seen once. Sequencing input: PBMCs. All receptors come from a woman under 30 in good health and CMV-seronegative.

The chain is built from TRBV4-3 and TRBJ1-1, with 7 bases that match TRBD1. Germline V CDR1 and CDR2: LGHNA, YSLEER. This CDR3 is 15 amino acids long. V was pared by 4 bases and J by 4 bases, with 9 bases of the junction left unmatched. DNA for the CDR3: TGCGCCAGCAGCCGGTCAGGGGGTATTATCACTGAAGCTTTCTTT. Protein: CASSRSGGIITEAFF.

The rearrangement uses TRBV15 and TRBJ2-2; no definite D call. Germline CDR1 LNHNV, CDR2 YYDKDF (reference sequence). The V end was cut by 0 bases, the J end by 4 bases, with 12 bases between. The CDR3 consists of 16 residues. CDR3 region: CATSRDQDGPTGELFF. For the CDR3, the DNA is TGTGCCACCAGCAGAGATCAGGATGGTCCCACCGGGGAGCTGTTTTTT. The variable domain in full, completed from reference TRBV15 and TRBJ2-2, reads DAMVIQNPRYQVTQFGKPVTLSCSQTLNHNVMYWYQQKSSQAPKLLFHYYDKDFNNEADTPDNFQSRRPNTSFCFLDIRSPGLGDTAMYLCATSRDQDGPTGELFFGEGSRLTVL.

The genes are TRBV5-6 and TRBJ1-1; 7 positions agree with TRBD1. The CDR3 loop spans 14 amino acids. After removal of 4 bases from V and 4 bases from J, the junction contained 7 bases not matched to a gene. Germline lookup yields CDR1 SGHDT and CDR2 YYEEEE. This CDR3 reads CASSPDDRATEAFF. The CDR3 DNA reads TGTGCCAGCAGCCCGGATGACAGGGCCACTGAAGCTTTCTTT.

The CDR3 loop reads CASSQKSTGNTEAFF. CDR3 in DNA: TGTGCCAGTAGTCAAAAATCGACAGGAAACACTGAAGCTTTCTTT. The chain recombines TRBV19 with TRBJ1-1; D possibly corresponds to TRBD1 (6 bases). V was pared by 5 bases and J by 2 bases, with 15 bases between. Germline values: CDR1 LNHDA, CDR2 SQIVND (reference sequence). The CDR3 runs 15 residues.

This chain links TRBV15 with TRBJ2-7, with 7 bases matching TRBD1. Germline lookup yields CDR1 LNHNV and CDR2 YYDKDF (reference sequence). J gave up 3 bases and V 3 bases, and 5 bases lay outside the gene matches. This CDR3 has 14 amino acids. In DNA form, the CDR3 reads TGTGCCACCAGCAGGGACAGGAACTACTACGAGCAGTACTTC. Translated, it gives CATSRDRNYYEQYF. Full variable domain (missing parts from reference TRBV15 and TRBJ2-7): DAMVIQNPRYQVTQFGKPVTLSCSQTLNHNVMYWYQQKSSQAPKLLFHYYDKDFNNEADTPDNFQSRRPNTSFCFLDIRSPGLGDTAMYLCATSRDRNYYEQYFGPGTRLTVT.

The chain combines TRBV7-2 with TRBJ2-7; 11 bases align to TRBD1. The CDR3 length is 15 residues. V was clipped by 4 bases and J by 1 base; unmatched bases: 3. The germline V gene encodes CDR1 SGHTA and CDR2 FQGNSA. CDR3 region: CASSWTGGGSYEQYF. DNA of the CDR3: TGTGCCAGCAGCTGGACAGGGGGCGGTTCCTACGAGCAGTACTTC. The whole variable domain, remainder taken from reference TRBV7-2 and TRBJ2-7, is GAGVSQSPSNKVTEKGKDVELRCDPISGHTALYWYRQSLGQGLEFLIYFQGNSAPDKSGLPSDRFSAERTGGSVSTLTIQRTQQEDSAVYLCASSWTGGGSYEQYFGPGTRLTVT.

The chain employs TRBV9 and TRBJ1-1; possible D gene TRBD1, 5 bases. The CDR3 covers 13 residues. Germline V gene sequence: CDR1 SGDLS, CDR2 YYNGEE. V lost 6 bases and J lost 1, with 10 bases in between. CDR3 residues: CASKPGGNTEAFF. The CDR3 DNA is TGTGCCAGCAAACCCGGGGGGAACACTGAAGCTTTCTTT. Filled out from reference TRBV9 and TRBJ1-1, the complete variable domain reads DSGVTQTPKHLITATGQRVTLRCSPRSGDLSVYWYQQSLDQGLQFLIQYYNGEERAKGNILERFSAQQFPDLHSELNLSSLELGDSALYFCASKPGGNTEAFFGQGTRLTVV.

The chain carries TRBV5-8 and TRBJ1-3; 7 bases align to TRBD1. V trimming: 4 bases; J trimming: 3 bases; junction bases outside the gene matches: 7. Germline loops: CDR1 SGHTS, CDR2 YDEGEE. The CDR3 spans 15 residues. This CDR3 is CASSGRDRIGNTIYF. The CDR3 region has the DNA TGTGCCAGCAGCGGCCGGGACAGAATTGGAAACACCATATATTTT.

The chain recombines TRBV6-6 with TRBJ2-7; 9 bases match TRBD1. V shed 2 bases and J 6 bases; nucleotides not matched to a gene: 11. Germline assignment: CDR1 MNHNY and CDR2 SVGAGI (reference sequence). The CDR3 loop spans 16 amino acids. CDR3 sequence reads: CASSYGARDRVGEQYF. For the CDR3, the DNA is TGTGCCAGCAGTTACGGTGCTCGGGACAGGGTGGGCGAGCAGTACTTC.

The chain carries TRBV2 and TRBJ2-7, with D hard to call. Trimming removed 5 bases at V and 3 bases at J, with 14 bases between. This CDR3 has 14 residues. The V gene's germline CDR1 is SNHLY and CDR2 FYNNEI. The CDR3 region has the DNA TGTGCCAGCAGTCCCCGGAGTGAGGACTACGAGCAGTACTTC. Translation: CASSPRSEDYEQYF.

The chain is built from TRBV9 and TRBJ1-4; 10 bases line up with TRBD1. CDR1 and CDR2 (germline): SGDLS, YYNGEE. V shed 3 bases and J 5 bases; nucleotides not matched to a gene: 1. This CDR3 is 14 amino acids long. CDR3 nucleotide sequence: TGTGCCAGCAGCGAGGGACAGGGGAATGAAAAACTGTTTTTT. It yields the protein CASSEGQGNEKLFF.

This chain joins TRBV19 and TRBJ2-1; 8 bases agree with TRBD1. The CDR3 has 16 residues. The ends lost 2 bases at V and 4 bases at J; junction bases unmatched: 7. Germline V gene data show CDR1 as LNHDA and CDR2 as SQIVND (reference sequence). The CDR3 reads CASSISLGDRYNEQFF. The DNA for the CDR3 is TGTGCCAGTAGTATATCCCTTGGGGACAGGTACAATGAGCAGTTCTTC.

This chain uses TRBV7-2 with TRBJ2-5, with 7 positions matching TRBD1. The V segment lost 4 bases and the J segment 5 bases; nucleotides outside the gene matches: 10. Germline-derived CDR1 and CDR2 are SGHTA and FQGNSA. The CDR3 contains 15 residues. Here the CDR3 DNA reads TGTGCCAGCAGCTCTGCACAGGGGCGATTGGAGACCCAGTACTTC. It encodes CASSSAQGRLETQYF.

This clone occurred a few times. The chain joins TRBV7-2 to TRBJ2-1, with a possible D match to TRBD2 (5 bases). The germline gives CDR1 SGHTA, CDR2 FQGNSA. V gave up 4 bases and J gave up 6 bases, with 13 bases separating them. The CDR3 covers 14 residues. CDR3 DNA: TGTGCCAGCAGCTACCTAGCCTACCGCAATGAGCAGTTCTTC. This codes for CASSYLAYRNEQFF.

The chain is built from TRBV18 and TRBJ1-1; TRBD1 aligns across 10 bases. Germline V gene lookup returns CDR1 KGHSH and CDR2 LQKENI. Trimming at V came to 2 bases and at J to 1 base, leaving 4 bases not matched to a gene. The CDR3 extends over 16 amino acids. The CDR3: CASSPRTGGRNTEAFF. The CDR3 nucleotides are TGTGCCAGCTCACCAAGGACAGGGGGTAGGAACACTGAAGCTTTCTTT.

This clone was observed a few times. V usage is TRBV6-5 and J usage is TRBJ1-1, with D possibly matching TRBD1 (5 bases). CDR1 is MNHEY and CDR2 is SVGAGI in the germline V gene. V gave up 6 bases and J gave up 6 bases, with 11 bases separating them. The CDR3 sequence is 12 residues long. CDR3 sequence reads: CASSQGVAEAFF. CDR3 nucleotides: TGTGCCAGCAGCCAAGGGGTGGCTGAAGCTTTCTTT.

This clone has more than one count but fewer than ten. V gene TRBV5-4 combines with J gene TRBJ1-6; weak D call: TRBD1 (5 bases). Germline CDR1 is SGHNT and CDR2 is YYREEE (reference sequence). The CDR3 spans 16 residues. Between the trimmed V and J ends, which lost 3 bases and 1 base, there was a span of 11 bases. The CDR3 here is CASSYLGGSYNSPLHF. The CDR3 DNA is TGTGCCAGCAGCTACCTCGGGGGGTCCTATAATTCACCCCTCCACTTT.

Note on this clone: Distinct nucleotide sequences in the sample also encode this CDR3. The V call is TRBV7-9, the J call TRBJ2-1; 13 bases are shared with TRBD2. V lost 4 bases, J lost 9 bases, and 6 bases stayed unmatched. The CDR3 totals 15 residues. The germline CDR1 and CDR2 sequences are SEHNR and FQNEAQ (reference sequence). The CDR3: CASSSRLAGGGEQFF. DNA for the CDR3: TGTGCCAGCAGCTCGAGACTAGCGGGAGGAGGTGAGCAGTTCTTC.

The chain has TRBV2 and TRBJ2-2; D remains unclear. The CDR3 is 14 amino acids. The V gene's germline CDR1 is SNHLY and CDR2 FYNNEI. Trimming pared 3 bases from V and 5 bases from J, leaving 10 bases between. This CDR3 reads CASSDWRATGELFF. CDR3 coding DNA: TGTGCCAGCAGTGATTGGCGAGCGACCGGGGAGCTGTTTTTT.

The chain joins TRBV27 to TRBJ2-7; perhaps TRBD1 as D (5 bases). This CDR3 region has 15 residues. Trimming removed 2 bases at V and 2 bases at J, with 13 bases between. Germline V lookup: CDR1 MNHEY, CDR2 SMNVEV (reference sequence). The CDR3 DNA follows: TGTGCCAGCAGTTTACTAGAAGGGGATCCCTACGAGCAGTACTTC. It codes for CASSLLEGDPYEQYF.

J is TRBJ1-1 and V is TRBV5-4, with D hard to call. CDR3 length equals 14 residues. Trimming left V 0 bases short and J 6 bases short, with 12 bases between. Germline CDR1 and CDR2: SGHNT and YYREEE (reference sequence). CDR3 sequence reads: CASSLASAAAEAFF. CDR3 sequence (DNA): TGTGCCAGCAGCTTGGCCTCAGCAGCGGCTGAAGCTTTCTTT.

V usage is TRBV12-5 and J usage is TRBJ2-5, with 7 bases fitting TRBD2. Germline V gives CDR1 LGHNT, CDR2 FRNRAP. This CDR3 region has 14 residues. The V segment lost 4 bases and the J segment 5 bases; nucleotides outside the gene matches: 7. CDR3 DNA sequence: TGTGCTAGTGGTTCTCCCGACGGGGGGGAGACCCAGTACTTC. This sequence encodes CASGSPDGGETQYF.

The CDR3 here is CASSLSPLYSNQPQHF. CDR3 coding DNA: TGTGCCAGCAGCTTAAGCCCCCTCTATAGCAATCAGCCCCAGCATTTT. The chain uses TRBV5-6 and TRBJ1-5; no clear D gene. The germline gives CDR1 SGHDT, CDR2 YYEEEE. Between the trimmed V and J ends, which lost 2 bases and 0 bases, there was a span of 12 bases. The CDR3 has 16 residues.

The table lists this clone with a count of one. The V call is TRBV9, the J call TRBJ1-5, with D maybe TRBD1 (5 bases). V lost 0 bases to trimming and J lost 2 bases, with 12 bases between them. Germline-derived CDR1 and CDR2 are SGDLS and YYNGEE. This CDR3 has 16 amino acids. In DNA, the CDR3 is TGTGCCAGCAGCGTAGTCCAACGGGGGGGCAATCAGCCCCAGCATTTT. This sequence encodes CASSVVQRGGNQPQHF.

This chain connects TRBV7-2 to TRBJ2-4; TRBD1 agrees at 11 bases. The CDR3 consists of 15 residues. Trimming at V came to 4 bases and at J to 3 bases, leaving 2 bases not matched to a gene. Per the germline V gene, CDR1 is SGHTA and CDR2 is FQGNSA. CDR3 DNA: TGTGCCAGCAGCTACGGGACAGGGGGCAAAAACATTCAGTACTTC. Its translation: CASSYGTGGKNIQYF.

V usage is TRBV7-9 and J usage is TRBJ2-7; 8 bases fit TRBD1. The CDR3 is 14 residues long. Trimming at V came to 7 bases and at J to 1 base, leaving 6 bases not matched to a gene. CDR1 is SEHNR and CDR2 is FQNEAQ in the germline V gene (reference sequence). DNA for the CDR3: TGTGCCAGCACCATGACAGGGGATTCCTACGAGCAGTACTTC. Its translation is CASTMTGDSYEQYF.